The sequence of this TCR beta chain was determined in a study of T cell responses to AZD1222 COVID-19 vaccine. Some clones are missing from TCRdb's copy, which holds only in-frame ones; the method was immunoSEQ multiplex PCR. Here the sample spans about 100,000 clones, 87% being singletons. CDR3 length: 15 residues. V lost 2 bases to trimming and J lost 6 bases, with 14 bases between them. The germline V gene encodes CDR1 SGHTA and CDR2 FQGNSA. The V call is TRBV7-2, the J call TRBJ2-1; the D gene is possibly TRBD2 (6 bases). The sequencing used peripheral blood, collected on day 0 of AZD1222 vaccination. This TCR was recovered from an adult in good health. CDR3 sequence: CASSLHLGGTNEQFF. For the CDR3, the DNA is TGTGCCAGCAGCTTACATCTGGGGGGAACCAATGAGCAGTTCTTC.